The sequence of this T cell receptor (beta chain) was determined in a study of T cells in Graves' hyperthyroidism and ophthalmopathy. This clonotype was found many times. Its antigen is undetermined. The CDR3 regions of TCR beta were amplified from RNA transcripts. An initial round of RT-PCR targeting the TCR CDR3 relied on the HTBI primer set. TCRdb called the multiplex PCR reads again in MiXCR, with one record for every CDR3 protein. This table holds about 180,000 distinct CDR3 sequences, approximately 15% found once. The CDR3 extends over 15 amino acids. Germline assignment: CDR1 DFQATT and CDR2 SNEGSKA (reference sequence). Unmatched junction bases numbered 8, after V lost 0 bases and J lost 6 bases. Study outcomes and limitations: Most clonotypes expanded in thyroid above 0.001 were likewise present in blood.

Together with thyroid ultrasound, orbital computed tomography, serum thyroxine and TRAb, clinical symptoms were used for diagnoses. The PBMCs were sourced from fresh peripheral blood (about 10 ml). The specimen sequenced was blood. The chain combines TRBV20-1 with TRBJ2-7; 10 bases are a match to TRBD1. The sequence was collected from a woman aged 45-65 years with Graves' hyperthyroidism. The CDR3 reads CSARDLRGQGIEQYF. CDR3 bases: TGCAGTGCTAGAGATCTTCGGGGACAGGGGATCGAGCAGTACTTC.